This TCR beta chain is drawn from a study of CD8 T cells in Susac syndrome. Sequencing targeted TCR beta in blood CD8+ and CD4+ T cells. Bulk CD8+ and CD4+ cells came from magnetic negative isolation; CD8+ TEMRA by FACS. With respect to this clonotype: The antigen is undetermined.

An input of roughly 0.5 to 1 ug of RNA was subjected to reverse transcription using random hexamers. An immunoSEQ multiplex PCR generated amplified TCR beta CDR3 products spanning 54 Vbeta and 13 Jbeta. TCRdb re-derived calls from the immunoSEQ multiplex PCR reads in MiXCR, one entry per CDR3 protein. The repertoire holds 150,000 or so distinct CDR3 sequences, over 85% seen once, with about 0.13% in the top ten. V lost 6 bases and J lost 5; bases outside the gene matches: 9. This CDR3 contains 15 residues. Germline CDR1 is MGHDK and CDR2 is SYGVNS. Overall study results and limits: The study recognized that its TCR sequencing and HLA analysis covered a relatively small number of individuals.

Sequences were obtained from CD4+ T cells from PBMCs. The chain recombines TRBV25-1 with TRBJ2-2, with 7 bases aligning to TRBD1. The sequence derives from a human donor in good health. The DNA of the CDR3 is TGTGCCAGCAGCGAGCACAGGGGTAGTACCGGGGAGCTGTTTTTT. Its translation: CASSEHRGSTGELFF.